Following are 27 T cell receptor beta chains from one sample sequenced in a study of T-cell reconstitution after alpha-beta-depleted transplantation in children. For TCRbeta, the library was prepared with unique molecular identifiers. TCRdb re-called the PCR reads with MiXCR, one entry per CDR3 protein. This table has roughly 790,000 distinct CDR3 sequences, roughly 15% appearing once. This sample comprised PBMCs, mostly from graft donor cells, obtained 360 days after TCRalphabeta/CD19-depleted stem cell transplant. The receptor source for this set is a male patient younger than 18 who had a stem cell transplant for acute lymphoblastic leukemia, so the T cells may come from the graft donor.

This clonotype was recorded a few times. The chain has TRBV4-1 and TRBJ1-2, with 10 bases aligning to TRBD1. This CDR3 region has 16 residues. CDR1 is MGHRA and CDR2 is YSYEKL in the germline V gene. V lost 4 bases to trimming and J lost 3 bases; unmatched junction nucleotides: 8. CDR3: CASSPTPGQGYYGYTF. CDR3 nucleotide sequence: TGCGCCAGCAGCCCGACTCCGGGACAGGGGTACTATGGCTACACCTTC.

The V call is TRBV12-3 or TRBV12-4, the J call TRBJ2-3, with D perhaps matching TRBD2 (6 bases). V lost 5 bases and J lost 2, with 11 bases in between. CDR3 length: 14 residues. CDR3: CASSPPGATDTQYF. In DNA, the CDR3 is TGTGCCAGCAGTCCTCCGGGAGCCACAGATACGCAGTATTTT.

This clonotype came up a few times. The chain links TRBV5-1 to TRBJ2-3; D gene unclear. The V gene lost 4 bases and the J gene lost 3 bases, with 15 bases spanning the gap. Germline V gene data show CDR1 as SGHRS and CDR2 as YFSETQ. This CDR3 spans 15 amino acids. The CDR3 here is CASSTPEAWTDTQYF. DNA of the CDR3: TGCGCCAGCAGCACCCCAGAGGCCTGGACAGATACGCAGTATTTT.

In its sample, this clonotype was seen a few times. The chain recombines TRBV19 with TRBJ2-7, with 7 bases identical to TRBD1. Germline V gene sequence: CDR1 LNHDA, CDR2 SQIVND (reference sequence). J was trimmed by 6 bases and V by 9 bases; bases with no gene match: 11. The CDR3 has 13 amino acids. The CDR3 here is CASKGGLAGEQYF. CDR3 nucleotide sequence: TGTGCCAGCAAAGGGGGCCTCGCTGGCGAGCAGTACTTC.

This clonotype turned up a few times. The rearrangement links TRBV4-1 to TRBJ2-3; tentative D call: TRBD2 (5 bases). Germline CDR1 reads MGHRA; CDR2 reads YSYEKL. The CDR3 totals 18 residues. The V end lost 4 bases, the J end lost 3 bases, and 23 bases lay between the germline ends. Written as DNA, the CDR3 is TGCGCCAGCAGCCGACCACCCCTAGCCCACGGTGTGACAGATACGCAGTATTTT. Its protein product is CASSRPPLAHGVTDTQYF.

There are a few counts of this clonotype. CDR3 DNA: TGCAGTGCTCCCACCAGGGGCGCCATATATTTT. This codes for CSAPTRGAIYF. The chain couples TRBV20-1 to TRBJ1-3; D might be TRBD1 (6 bases). V shed 5 bases and J shed 11 bases, with 13 bases lying between them. This CDR3 has 11 residues. CDR1 and CDR2 (germline): DFQATT, SNEGSKA (reference sequence).

CDR3 DNA: TGTGCCAGCAGTGAAGCTTATGGCAGGGCCTACAATGAGCAGTTCTTC. Encoded protein: CASSEAYGRAYNEQFF. This rearrangement joins TRBV2 to TRBJ2-1; the D gene is possibly TRBD1 (5 bases). V lost 0 bases to trimming and J lost 2 bases, with 11 bases between them. Germline values: CDR1 SNHLY, CDR2 FYNNEI. CDR3 length: 16 amino acids.

This clonotype was seen ten or more times. The rearrangement links TRBV10-3 to TRBJ2-7, with D tentatively TRBD2 (5 bases). Per germline, CDR1 ENHRY and CDR2 SYGVKD. The CDR3 covers 14 residues. V was shortened by 0 bases and J by 4 bases, with 10 bases between the two germline ends. In nucleotides, the CDR3 is TGTGCCATCAGTGAGTCAGTGGGAGATTACGAGCAGTACTTC. It specifies CAISESVGDYEQYF.

The sample holds a few counts of this clonotype. The CDR3 loop reads CASSQVRLGDWETQYF. Here the CDR3 DNA reads TGCGCCAGCAGCCAAGTCCGCTTGGGGGATTGGGAGACCCAGTACTTC. This chain joins TRBV4-1 and TRBJ2-5; D possibly uses TRBD1 or TRBD2 (5 bases each). V shed 1 base and J shed 5 bases, with 17 bases lying between them. Germline CDR1 is MGHRA and CDR2 is YSYEKL. There are 16 residues in the CDR3.

The rearrangement uses TRBV25-1 and TRBJ2-2; D call uncertain. Germline V gene data show CDR1 as MGHDK and CDR2 as SYGVNS. This CDR3 region has 13 residues. The ends were cut back, 3 bases at V and 6 bases at J, with 8 bases in the middle. For the CDR3, the DNA is TGTGCCAGCAGTGACCCTGTGCCCGGGGAGCTGTTTTTT. It encodes CASSDPVPGELFF.

The chain carries TRBV24-1 and TRBJ2-3; 10 positions agree with TRBD2. Per the germline V gene, CDR1 is KGHDR and CDR2 is SFDVKD. V dropped 9 bases and J dropped 2; count of bases not matched to a gene: 7. The CDR3 covers 15 residues. The CDR3 is CATQSAGGPTDTQYF. The CDR3 DNA reads TGTGCCACCCAATCAGCGGGAGGGCCCACAGATACGCAGTATTTT.

This clonotype was detected ten times or more. An end of the junction differs from the germline gene, which may be a read error. The rearrangement uses TRBV5-1 and TRBJ1-3, with no clear D. This CDR3 is built from 12 residues. The germline V gene encodes CDR1 SGHRS and CDR2 YFSETQ. The CDR3 protein is CASSFPGNTIYF. CDR3 nucleotides: TGTGCCAGCAGCTTCCCTGGAAACACCATATATTTT.

The chain uses TRBV4-1 and TRBJ2-7, with TRBD2 matching over 7 bases. Germline assignment: CDR1 MGHRA and CDR2 YSYEKL. CDR3 length: 16 residues. The J segment lost 0 bases and the V segment lost 2 bases, leaving 7 bases of the junction unmatched. The CDR3: CASSQTASGYSYEQYF. The DNA of the CDR3 is TGCGCCAGCAGCCAAACAGCTAGCGGATACTCCTACGAGCAGTACTTC.

The sample holds a few counts of this clonotype. The chain employs TRBV20-1 and TRBJ2-5; D is unclear. V was cut by 6 bases and J by 5 bases, with 7 bases left in between. Germline V gives CDR1 DFQATT, CDR2 SNEGSKA (reference sequence). The CDR3 consists of 10 residues. The CDR3 reads CSAGYETQYF. DNA for the CDR3: TGCAGTGCAGGGTATGAGACCCAGTACTTC.

This clonotype has ten or more counts. A read error may produce the germline difference seen at one junction end. The rearrangement links TRBV5-1 to TRBJ2-2, with TRBD2 identical over 11 bases. Germline values: CDR1 SGHRS, CDR2 YFSETQ. The length of the CDR3 is 16 residues. CDR3 DNA: TGTGCCAGCAGCCTTGGACTAGCGGGTCGCACCGGGGAGCTGTTTTTT. Its protein is CASSLGLAGRTGELFF.

This clonotype has ten or more counts. The V and J genes are TRBV7-2 and TRBJ2-1; TRBD1 agrees at 9 bases. Per germline, CDR1 SGHTA and CDR2 FQGNSA. With 4 bases clipped from V and 7 bases from J, the junction kept 2 bases outside the gene matches. This CDR3 has 13 amino acids. CDR3 loop: CASSWGTGNEQFF. The CDR3 region has the DNA TGTGCCAGCAGCTGGGGGACAGGGAATGAGCAGTTCTTC.

The chain recombines TRBV14 with TRBJ2-7, with D possibly being TRBD1 (6 bases). V lost 7 bases, J lost 2 bases, and 12 bases lay in between. The CDR3 runs 13 residues. In germline, CDR1 is SGHDN, CDR2 FVKESK. In DNA form, the CDR3 reads TGTGCCAGCAAAAGACAGGATACCTACGAGCAGTACTTC. Protein product: CASKRQDTYEQYF. Full variable domain (outside the CDR3, taken from reference TRBV14 and TRBJ2-7): EAGVTQFPSHSVIEKGQTVTLRCDPISGHDNLYWYRRVMGKEIKFLLHFVKESKQDESGMPNNRFLAERTGGTYSTLKVQPAELEDSGVYFCASKRQDTYEQYFGPGTRLTVT.

Concerning this clonotype itself: An end of the junction differs from the germline gene, which may be a read error. The V and J genes are TRBV5-5 and TRBJ2-6, with 8 bases matching TRBD1. The germline gives CDR1 SGHKS, CDR2 YYEKEE (reference sequence). This CDR3 spans 17 amino acids. CDR3 nucleotides: TGTGCCAGCAGCTTGGGGGGTTTGAGGCAGGGGGCCTACGTCCTGACTTTC. Protein sequence: CASSLGGLRQGAYVLTF.

This clonotype has a count of ten or more. This sequence joins TRBV5-1 and TRBJ1-5; the D is unclear. V lost 0 bases, J lost 9 bases, and 13 bases lay in between. Germline CDR1 reads SGHRS; CDR2 reads YFSETQ. The CDR3 is made up of 14 amino acids. CDR3 amino acids: CASSLDDSLRPQHF. In nucleotides, the CDR3 is TGCGCCAGCAGCTTGGACGATAGCCTCCGGCCCCAGCATTTT.

This clonotype turned up a few times. V and J are TRBV2 and TRBJ2-6; 7 positions match TRBD1. Germline lookup yields CDR1 SNHLY and CDR2 FYNNEI. V shed 0 bases, J shed 0 bases, and the junction held 11 bases outside the gene matches. The CDR3 contains 20 residues. The CDR3: CASSEAPRVRGSSGANVLTF. The CDR3 DNA is TGTGCCAGCAGTGAAGCCCCCCGCGTCAGGGGGTCCTCTGGGGCCAACGTCCTGACTTTC.

This clonotype was picked up many times. The V and J genes are TRBV5-1 and TRBJ1-1, with D possibly being TRBD1 (6 bases). Trimming removed 3 bases at V and 0 bases at J, with 15 bases between. Germline values: CDR1 SGHRS, CDR2 YFSETQ. CDR3 length: 16 amino acids. The CDR3 is CASSSARTALNTEAFF. DNA of the CDR3: TGCGCCAGCAGCTCGGCTAGGACAGCCTTGAACACTGAAGCTTTCTTT.

This clonotype was seen a handful of times. V gene TRBV20-1 combines with J gene TRBJ1-2; D call uncertain. The V end was cut by 0 bases, the J end by 2 bases, with 13 bases between. The CDR3 runs 15 residues. Germline CDR1 DFQATT, CDR2 SNEGSKA (reference sequence). The CDR3 reads CSARDGRKSNYGYTF. The CDR3 DNA sequence: TGCAGTGCTAGAGATGGGAGGAAGAGCAACTATGGCTACACCTTC.

This chain connects TRBV7-6 to TRBJ2-5, with 9 bases lining up with TRBD1. With V trimmed by 4 bases and J by 5 bases, 5 bases remained unmatched. The CDR3 runs 14 residues. CDR1 and CDR2 from the germline V gene are SGHVS and FNYEAQ. The CDR3: CASSSAGTGETQYF. CDR3 in DNA: TGTGCCAGCAGCTCCGCCGGGACAGGGGAGACCCAGTACTTC.

This clonotype was observed a few times. The chain is built from TRBV7-2 and TRBJ2-2, with TRBD2 matching over 8 bases. The CDR3 spans 17 residues. V gave up 4 bases and J gave up 0 bases; unmatched junction bases: 7. Germline lookup yields CDR1 SGHTA and CDR2 FQGNSA. CDR3: CASSSGLGGSNTGELFF. The DNA of the CDR3 is TGTGCCAGCAGCTCGGGACTAGGCGGATCGAACACCGGGGAGCTGTTTTTT.

The chain is built from TRBV11-3 and TRBJ2-1; D is tentatively TRBD1 or TRBD2 (5 bases each). CDR1 and CDR2 (germline): SGHNT, YENEEA. V dropped 2 bases and J dropped 8 bases, with 13 bases sitting between them. This CDR3 comprises 14 residues. The CDR3 sequence: CASSLRTRGHEQFF. Written as DNA, the CDR3 is TGTGCCAGCAGCTTAAGAACTCGGGGACATGAGCAGTTCTTC.

V gene TRBV11-3 combines with J gene TRBJ2-3; D remains unclear. The CDR3 totals 16 residues. The V gene's germline CDR1 is SGHNT and CDR2 YENEEA. The V gene lost 4 bases and the J gene lost 0 bases, with 14 bases spanning the gap. CDR3 nucleotide sequence: TGTGCCAGCAGCTCACTGGTTGGAGATAGCACAGATACGCAGTATTTT. Translated, it gives CASSSLVGDSTDTQYF.

This clonotype was detected only a few times. The CDR3 bases are TGTGCCAGCACCATGCTCCACGAGCAGTACTTC. It yields the protein CASTMLHEQYF. J is TRBJ2-7 and V is TRBV28; D uncertain. The CDR3 has 11 residues. V gave up 7 bases and J gave up 5 bases, with 9 bases separating them. Germline CDR1 and CDR2: MDHEN and SYDVKM.